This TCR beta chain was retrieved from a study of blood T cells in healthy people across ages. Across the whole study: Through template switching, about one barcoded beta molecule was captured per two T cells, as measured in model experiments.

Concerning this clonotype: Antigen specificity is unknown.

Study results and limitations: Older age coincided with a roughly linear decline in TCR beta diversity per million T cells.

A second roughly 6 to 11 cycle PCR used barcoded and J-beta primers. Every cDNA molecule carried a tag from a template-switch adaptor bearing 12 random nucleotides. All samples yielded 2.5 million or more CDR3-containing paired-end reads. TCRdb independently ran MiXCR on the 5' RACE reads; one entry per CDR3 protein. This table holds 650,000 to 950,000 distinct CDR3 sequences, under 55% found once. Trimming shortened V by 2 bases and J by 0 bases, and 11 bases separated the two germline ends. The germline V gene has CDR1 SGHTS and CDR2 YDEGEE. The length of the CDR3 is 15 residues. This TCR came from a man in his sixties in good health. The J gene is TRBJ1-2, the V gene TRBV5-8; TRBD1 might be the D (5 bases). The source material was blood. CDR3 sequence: CASSLRQNANYGYTF. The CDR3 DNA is TGTGCCAGCAGCTTACGACAGAACGCTAACTATGGCTACACCTTC.